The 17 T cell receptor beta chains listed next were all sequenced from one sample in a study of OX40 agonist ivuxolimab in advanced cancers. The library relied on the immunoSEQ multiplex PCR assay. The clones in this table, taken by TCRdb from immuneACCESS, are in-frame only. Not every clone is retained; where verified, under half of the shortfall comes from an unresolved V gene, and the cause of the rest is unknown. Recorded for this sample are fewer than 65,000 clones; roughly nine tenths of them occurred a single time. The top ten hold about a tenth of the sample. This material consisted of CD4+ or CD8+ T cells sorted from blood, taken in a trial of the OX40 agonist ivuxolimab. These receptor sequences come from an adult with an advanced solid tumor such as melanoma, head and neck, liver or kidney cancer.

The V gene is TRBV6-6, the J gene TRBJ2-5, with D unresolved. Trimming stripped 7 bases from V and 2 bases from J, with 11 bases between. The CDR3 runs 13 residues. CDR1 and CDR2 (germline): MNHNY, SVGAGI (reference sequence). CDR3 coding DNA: TGTGCCAGCATTGGCAGCGTACAAGAGACCCAGTACTTC. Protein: CASIGSVQETQYF.

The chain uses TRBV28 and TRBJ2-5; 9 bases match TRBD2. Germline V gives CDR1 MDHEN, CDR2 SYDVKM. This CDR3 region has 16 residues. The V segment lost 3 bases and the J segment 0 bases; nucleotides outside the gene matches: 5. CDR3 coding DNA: TGTGCCAGCAGTTTTGTAGCGGGGGTGTACCAAGAGACCCAGTACTTC. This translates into CASSFVAGVYQETQYF. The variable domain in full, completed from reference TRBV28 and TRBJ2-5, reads DVKVTQSSRYLVKRTGEKVFLECVQDMDHENMFWYRQDPGLGLRLIYFSYDVKMKEKGDIPEGYSVSREKKERFSLILESASTNQTSMYLCASSFVAGVYQETQYFGPGTRLLVL.

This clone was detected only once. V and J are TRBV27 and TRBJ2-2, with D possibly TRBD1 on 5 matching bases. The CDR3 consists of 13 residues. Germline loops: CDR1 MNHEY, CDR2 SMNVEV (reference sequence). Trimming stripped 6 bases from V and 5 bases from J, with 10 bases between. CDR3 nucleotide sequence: TGTGCCAGCAGGAAGGGGATAACCGGGGAGCTGTTTTTT. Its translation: CASRKGITGELFF.

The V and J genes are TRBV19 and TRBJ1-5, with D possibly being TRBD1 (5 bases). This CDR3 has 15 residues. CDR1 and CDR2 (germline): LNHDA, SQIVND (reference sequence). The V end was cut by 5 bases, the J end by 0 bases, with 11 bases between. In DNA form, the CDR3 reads TGTGCCAGTAGTTTATGGGGCTATAGCAATCAGCCCCAGCATTTT. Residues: CASSLWGYSNQPQHF.

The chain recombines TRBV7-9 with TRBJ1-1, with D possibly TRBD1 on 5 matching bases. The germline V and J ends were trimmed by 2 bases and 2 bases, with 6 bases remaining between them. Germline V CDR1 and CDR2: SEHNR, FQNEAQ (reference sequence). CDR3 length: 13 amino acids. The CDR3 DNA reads TGTGCCAGCAGCTTAAGGGGTAACACTGAAGCTTTCTTT. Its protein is CASSLRGNTEAFF. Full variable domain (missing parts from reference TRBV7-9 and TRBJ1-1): DTGVSQNPRHKITKRGQNVTFRCDPISEHNRLYWYRQTLGQGPEFLTYFQNEAQLEKSRLLSDRFSAERPKGSFSTLEIQRTEQGDSAMYLCASSLRGNTEAFFGQGTRLTVV.

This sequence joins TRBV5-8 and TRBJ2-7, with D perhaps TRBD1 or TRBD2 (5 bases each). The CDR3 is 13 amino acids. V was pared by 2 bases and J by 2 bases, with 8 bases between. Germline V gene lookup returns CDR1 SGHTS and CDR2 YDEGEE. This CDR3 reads CASSLTGPYEQYF. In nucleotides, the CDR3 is TGTGCCAGCAGCTTAACGGGGCCCTACGAGCAGTACTTC.

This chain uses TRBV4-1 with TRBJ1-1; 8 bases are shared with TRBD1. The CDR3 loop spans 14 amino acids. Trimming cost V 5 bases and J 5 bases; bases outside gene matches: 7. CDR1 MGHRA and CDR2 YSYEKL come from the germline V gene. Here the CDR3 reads CASSSRTGITEAFF. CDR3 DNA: TGCGCCAGCAGCTCCCGGACAGGGATAACTGAAGCTTTCTTT.

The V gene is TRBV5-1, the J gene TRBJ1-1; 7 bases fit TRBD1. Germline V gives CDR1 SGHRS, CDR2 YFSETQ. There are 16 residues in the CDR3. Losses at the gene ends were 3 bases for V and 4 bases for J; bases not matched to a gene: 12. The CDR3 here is CASSSLLTGASTEAFF. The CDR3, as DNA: TGCGCCAGCAGCTCCCTCCTCACAGGGGCGAGCACTGAAGCTTTCTTT.

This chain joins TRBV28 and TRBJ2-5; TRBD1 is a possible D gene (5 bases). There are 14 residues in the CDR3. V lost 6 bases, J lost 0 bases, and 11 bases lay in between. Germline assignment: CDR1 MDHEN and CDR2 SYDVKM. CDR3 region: CASRQVQDQETQYF. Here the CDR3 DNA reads TGTGCCAGCAGGCAAGTACAGGACCAAGAGACCCAGTACTTC.

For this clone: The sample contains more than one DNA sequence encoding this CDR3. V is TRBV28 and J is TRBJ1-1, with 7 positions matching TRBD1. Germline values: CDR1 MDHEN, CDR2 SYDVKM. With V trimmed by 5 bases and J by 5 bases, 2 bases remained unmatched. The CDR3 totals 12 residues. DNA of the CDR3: TGTGCCAGCAGTCCAGGGGGAACTGAAGCTTTCTTT. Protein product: CASSPGGTEAFF.

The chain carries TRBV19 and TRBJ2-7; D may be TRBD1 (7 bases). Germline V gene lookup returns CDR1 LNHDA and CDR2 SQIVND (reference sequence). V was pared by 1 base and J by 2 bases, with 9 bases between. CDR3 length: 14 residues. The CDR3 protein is CASSIGRGAYEQYF. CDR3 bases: TGTGCCAGTAGTATAGGCAGGGGGGCCTACGAGCAGTACTTC. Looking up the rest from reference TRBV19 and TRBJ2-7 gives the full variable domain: DGGITQSPKYLFRKEGQNVTLSCEQNLNHDAMYWYRQDPGQGLRLIYYSQIVNDFQKGDIAEGYSVSREKKESFPLTVTSAQKNPTAFYLCASSIGRGAYEQYFGPGTRLTVT.

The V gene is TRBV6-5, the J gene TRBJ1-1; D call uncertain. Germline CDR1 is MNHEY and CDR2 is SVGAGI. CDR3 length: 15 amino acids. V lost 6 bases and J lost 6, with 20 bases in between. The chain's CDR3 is CASSVGANWSPEAFF. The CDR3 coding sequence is TGTGCCAGCAGCGTCGGCGCCAACTGGAGCCCTGAAGCTTTCTTT.

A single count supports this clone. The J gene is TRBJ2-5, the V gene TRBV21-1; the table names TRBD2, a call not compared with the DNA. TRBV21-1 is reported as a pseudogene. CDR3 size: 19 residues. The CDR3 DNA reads TGTGCCAGCAGCAAAGAACGGGCGCTGCGTAGCGGGGGACGGGAGACCCAGTACTTC. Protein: CASSKERALRSGGRETQYF.

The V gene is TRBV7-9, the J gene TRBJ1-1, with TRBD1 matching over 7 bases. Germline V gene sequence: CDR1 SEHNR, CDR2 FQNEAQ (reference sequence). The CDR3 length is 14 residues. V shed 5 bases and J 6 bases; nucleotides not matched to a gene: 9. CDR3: CASSNTGERAEAFF. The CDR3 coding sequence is TGTGCCAGCAGCAATACAGGGGAGAGGGCTGAAGCTTTCTTT.

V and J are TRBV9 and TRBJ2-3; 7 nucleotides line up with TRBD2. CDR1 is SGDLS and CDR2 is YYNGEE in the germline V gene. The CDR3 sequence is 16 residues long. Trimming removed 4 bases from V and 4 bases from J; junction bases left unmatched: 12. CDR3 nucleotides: TGTGCCAGCAGCCCCTTAGGCGCGGGAGTCCCAGATACGCAGTATTTT. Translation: CASSPLGAGVPDTQYF.

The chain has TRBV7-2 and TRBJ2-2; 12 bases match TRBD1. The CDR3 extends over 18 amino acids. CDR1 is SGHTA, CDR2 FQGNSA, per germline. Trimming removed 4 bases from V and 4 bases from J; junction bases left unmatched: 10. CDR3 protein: CASSWARDRGRGTGELFF. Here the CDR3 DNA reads TGTGCCAGCAGCTGGGCCCGGGACAGGGGGCGAGGCACCGGGGAGCTGTTTTTT.

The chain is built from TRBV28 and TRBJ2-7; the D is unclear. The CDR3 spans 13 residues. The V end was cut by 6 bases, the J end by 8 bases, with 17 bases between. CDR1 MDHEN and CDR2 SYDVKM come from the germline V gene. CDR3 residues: CASSLLNARKQYF. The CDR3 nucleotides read TGTGCCAGCAGCCTTCTAAACGCACGAAAGCAGTACTTC.